Described below is a single TCR beta chain sequence and its context. This sample was taken from a study of blood T cell repertoires in COVID-19. Overall study: The cDNA or gDNA used as material had been derived from T cells, B-cell-depleted T cells, or PBMCs.

V was shortened by 3 bases and J by 2 bases, with 13 bases between the two germline ends. The CDR3 has 14 amino acids. Per the germline V gene, CDR1 is SQVTM and CDR2 is ANQGSEA. Repertoires were generated with immunoSEQ multiplex PCR, while TCRdb's copy carries only in-frame clones and drops some. The table shows 250,000 to 350,000 clones, with approximately 86% occurring only once. This TCR was sampled from a woman between 45 and 60 years old who had recovered from COVID-19. The sequenced sample consisted of peripheral blood. This chain connects TRBV29-1 to TRBJ1-1, with D possibly matching TRBD1 (5 bases). The CDR3 loop is CSVDRGVVNTEAFF. The CDR3 DNA sequence: TGCAGCGTTGATCGGGGGGTGGTAAACACTGAAGCTTTCTTT.